This T cell receptor (beta chain) was sequenced for a study of T-cell memory formation after mild COVID-19. General study results and limits: Day 15 to 85 contractors were CD4/CD8 balanced; later expanders leaned CD4+. The appearance of some responding clones in pre-infection memory suggested that cross-reactive memory joined. The authors left the SARS-CoV-2 specificity of second-wave clones peaking on day 37 unconfirmed.

Worth noting for this clonotype: The antigen is not known.

Sample barcodes and UMIs were carried by the TCR alpha and TCR beta cDNA libraries that 5'RACE generated with constant-segment primers. TCRdb re-called the 5' RACE reads with MiXCR, one entry per CDR3 protein. The table records some 100,000 distinct CDR3 sequences, 8.5% to 14% of them present only once. The CDR3 length is 13 residues. Trimming left V 1 base short and J 4 bases short, with 7 bases between. Germline V gene lookup returns CDR1 SEHNR and CDR2 FQNEAQ (reference sequence). Sample: PBMCs or a T cell subset sorted from them (not recorded which). This rearrangement joins TRBV7-9 to TRBJ1-2; D is undetermined. The TCR sequence derives from a man between 18 and 29 years old who had mild COVID-19 (a few samples of this study predate the infection). Cell type and time point are not known. CDR3 in amino acids: CASSLGAPYGYTF. In DNA, the CDR3 is TGTGCCAGCAGCTTAGGTGCCCCCTATGGCTACACCTTC.